This T cell receptor beta chain was sequenced in a study of blood T cell repertoires in COVID-19. The method was immunoSEQ multiplex PCR; TCRdb's version includes in-frame clones alone and lacks a portion of them. The table has hundreds of thousands of clones, 86% seen once. Trimming pared 0 bases from V and 0 bases from J, leaving 6 bases between. The germline V gene encodes CDR1 GTSNPN and CDR2 SVGIG (reference sequence). This CDR3 has 14 residues. V is TRBV30 and J is TRBJ2-4; D may be TRBD2 (5 bases). This clonotype was obtained from a woman in her fifties or sixties with COVID-19, enrolled during active disease. Sequencing input: peripheral blood. CDR3 sequence (DNA): TGTGCCTGGAGTGTTGGAGGAGCCAAAAACATTCAGTACTTC. Translated, it gives CAWSVGGAKNIQYF.